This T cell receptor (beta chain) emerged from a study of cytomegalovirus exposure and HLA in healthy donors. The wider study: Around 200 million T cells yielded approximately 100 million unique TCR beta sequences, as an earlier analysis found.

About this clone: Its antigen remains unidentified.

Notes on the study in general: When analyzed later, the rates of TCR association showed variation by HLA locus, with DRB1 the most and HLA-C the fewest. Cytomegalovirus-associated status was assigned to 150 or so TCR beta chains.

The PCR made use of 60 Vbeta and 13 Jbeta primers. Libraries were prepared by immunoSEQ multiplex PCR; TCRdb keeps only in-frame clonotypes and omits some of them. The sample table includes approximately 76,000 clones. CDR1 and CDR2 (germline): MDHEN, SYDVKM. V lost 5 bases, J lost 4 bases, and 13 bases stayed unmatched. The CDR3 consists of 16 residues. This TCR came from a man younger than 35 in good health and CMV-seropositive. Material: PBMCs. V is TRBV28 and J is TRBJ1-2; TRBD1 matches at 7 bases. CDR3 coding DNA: TGTGCCAGCAGTCTTCAGGGACAGCTTTTTTCCTATGGCTACACCTTC. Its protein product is CASSLQGQLFSYGYTF.